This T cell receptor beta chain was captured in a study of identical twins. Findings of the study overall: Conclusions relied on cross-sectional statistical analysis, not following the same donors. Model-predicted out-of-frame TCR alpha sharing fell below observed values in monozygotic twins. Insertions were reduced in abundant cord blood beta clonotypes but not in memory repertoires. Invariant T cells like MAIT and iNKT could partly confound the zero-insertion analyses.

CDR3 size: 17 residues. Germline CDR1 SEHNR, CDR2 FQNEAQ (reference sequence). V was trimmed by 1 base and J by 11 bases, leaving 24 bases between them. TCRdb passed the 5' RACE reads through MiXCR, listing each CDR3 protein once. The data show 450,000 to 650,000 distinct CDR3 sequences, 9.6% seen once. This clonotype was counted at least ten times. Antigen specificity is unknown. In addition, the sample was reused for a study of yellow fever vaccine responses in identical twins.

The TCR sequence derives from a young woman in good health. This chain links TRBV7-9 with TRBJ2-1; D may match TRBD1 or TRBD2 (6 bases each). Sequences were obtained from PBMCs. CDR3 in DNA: TGTGCCAGCAGCTTAGGTAGGGACACACGGGGGAAAAATCAGCAGTTCTTC. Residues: CASSLGRDTRGKNQQFF. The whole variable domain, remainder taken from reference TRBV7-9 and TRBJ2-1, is DTGVSQNPRHKITKRGQNVTFRCDPISEHNRLYWYRQTLGQGPEFLTYFQNEAQLEKSRLLSDRFSAERPKGSFSTLEIQRTEQGDSAMYLCASSLGRDTRGKNQQFFGPGTRLTVL.